The 2 T cell receptor beta chains presented below share a single source sample, sequenced in a study of CD8 T cells in Susac syndrome. It was with random hexamers that roughly 0.5 to 1 ug RNA was reverse transcribed. A single record per CDR3 protein comes from TCRdb applying MiXCR to the immunoSEQ multiplex PCR reads. Among 150,000 to 200,000 distinct CDR3 sequences listed, almost 96% were seen once. The sample consisted of CD4+ T cells from PBMCs. All receptors derive from a human donor with multiple sclerosis.

This sequence joins TRBV20-1 and TRBJ2-5, with 15 bases fitting TRBD2. CDR1 and CDR2 (germline): DFQATT, SNEGSKA (reference sequence). The J segment lost 4 bases and the V segment lost 3 bases, leaving 9 bases of the junction unmatched. The CDR3 runs 17 residues. CDR3 residues: CSARMGLAGGYGETQYF. In DNA, the CDR3 is TGCAGTGCTAGGATGGGACTAGCGGGGGGTTACGGAGAGACCCAGTACTTC.

V gene TRBV27 combines with J gene TRBJ1-6; D is unresolved. V shed 2 bases and J shed 7 bases, with 15 bases lying between them. Per the germline V gene, CDR1 is MNHEY and CDR2 is SMNVEV (reference sequence). This CDR3 spans 16 amino acids. CDR3 protein: CASSLPREGGNSPLHF. In DNA, the CDR3 is TGTGCCAGCAGTTTACCAAGGGAGGGTGGGAATTCACCCCTCCACTTT.